This T cell receptor (beta chain) stems from a study of OX40 agonist ivuxolimab in advanced cancers. The overall study: Those enrolled were 82.7% male, with a mean age of around 58 years and ages from about 20 to 90.

The CDR3 totals 15 residues. The V end was cut by 1 base, the J end by 3 bases, with 12 bases between. CDR1 is SEHNR and CDR2 is FQNEAQ in the germline V gene (reference sequence). General study findings and limits: Normalized expansion of T-cell clones was also low for some nonresponders.

The data were produced by immunoSEQ multiplex PCR, yet TCRdb's version contains in-frame clones alone and is incomplete. The sample shows about 110,000 clones, approximately 89% of them seen only once. Only a few counts were recorded for this clone. Its antigen is not known. The sample was CD4+ or CD8+ T cells sorted from blood, taken in a trial of the OX40 agonist ivuxolimab. The receptor was derived from an adult with an advanced solid tumor such as melanoma, head and neck, liver or kidney cancer. The rearrangement joins TRBV7-9 to TRBJ2-5; no reliable D call. DNA of the CDR3: TGTGCCAGCAGCTTAGGGTTGTCGGCTGAAGAGACCCAGTACTTC. It encodes CASSLGLSAEETQYF.